These 11 T cell receptor beta chains came from one sample sequenced in a study of T cell repertoires in cytomegalovirus infection. TCRdb passed the reads through MiXCR, listing each CDR3 protein once. The table records hundreds of thousands of distinct CDR3 sequences, approximately 24% of them present only once. Specimen: CD8+ T cells from PBMCs. Receptors originate from a human donor in good health (CMV status not recorded). Some clones in this sample may be carry-over from other donors' samples.

The chain couples TRBV28 to TRBJ2-1, with D hard to call. This CDR3 is 12 amino acids long. CDR1 is MDHEN, CDR2 SYDVKM, per germline. Trimming left V 6 bases short and J 12 bases short, with 15 bases between. The CDR3 spells CASSTIEVGQFF. DNA for the CDR3: TGTGCCAGCAGCACAATCGAGGTAGGGCAGTTCTTC.

The rearrangement uses TRBV13 and TRBJ1-2, with 9 positions matching TRBD1. The CDR3 extends over 16 amino acids. The germline gives CDR1 PRHDT, CDR2 FYEKMQ (reference sequence). The J segment lost 4 bases and the V segment lost 2 bases, leaving 8 bases of the junction unmatched. CDR3 protein: CASSLSVQGASYGYTF. CDR3 DNA sequence: TGTGCCAGCAGCTTAAGCGTACAGGGGGCTTCCTATGGCTACACCTTC.

This clonotype appeared a few times. The DNA for the CDR3 is TGTGCCAGCAGTTATCGCGACGGATACGAGCAGTACTTC. Residues: CASSYRDGYEQYF. The chain couples TRBV6-5 to TRBJ2-7; the D is unclear. This CDR3 has 13 residues. The germline V gene encodes CDR1 MNHEY and CDR2 SVGAGI. V was clipped by 3 bases and J by 4 bases, with 10 bases between them.

The chain couples TRBV27 to TRBJ2-2, with D possibly being TRBD2 (7 bases). The CDR3 is 15 residues long. Between the trimmed V and J ends, which lost 3 bases and 6 bases, there was a span of 14 bases. Germline V CDR1 and CDR2: MNHEY, SMNVEV (reference sequence). This CDR3 reads CASSFWGGGSGELFF. In DNA, the CDR3 is TGTGCCAGCAGTTTCTGGGGGGGGGGCTCCGGGGAGCTGTTTTTT.

V and J are TRBV28 and TRBJ2-5; TRBD1 aligns across 10 bases. Germline CDR1 MDHEN, CDR2 SYDVKM. V lost 3 bases to trimming and J lost 5 bases; unmatched junction nucleotides: 6. The CDR3 consists of 15 residues. The CDR3: CASSLPTGGKETQYF. DNA of the CDR3: TGTGCCAGCAGTTTGCCGACAGGGGGCAAGGAGACCCAGTACTTC. The entire variable domain, with the rest obtained from reference TRBV28 and TRBJ2-5, is as follows: DVKVTQSSRYLVKRTGEKVFLECVQDMDHENMFWYRQDPGLGLRLIYFSYDVKMKEKGDIPEGYSVSREKKERFSLILESASTNQTSMYLCASSLPTGGKETQYFGPGTRLLVL.

This clonotype was seen many times. The chain carries TRBV7-9 and TRBJ1-1, with a tentative D call TRBD1 (6 bases). Germline V gene sequence: CDR1 SEHNR, CDR2 FQNEAQ (reference sequence). This CDR3 region has 14 residues. V lost 3 bases and J 4 bases, leaving 12 bases between the germline ends. The CDR3 reads CASSLGQGPTEAFF. CDR3 nucleotides: TGTGCCAGCAGCTTGGGGCAGGGGCCCACTGAAGCTTTCTTT.

The rearrangement joins TRBV6-6 to TRBJ1-6; D unresolved. Germline V gene sequence: CDR1 MNHNY, CDR2 SVGAGI (reference sequence). This CDR3 has 16 amino acids. The V gene lost 7 bases and the J gene lost 0 bases, with 13 bases spanning the gap. The CDR3 protein is CASTPVGSSYNSPLHF. CDR3 nucleotide sequence: TGTGCCAGCACCCCGGTGGGGAGCTCCTATAATTCACCCCTCCACTTT.

This clonotype was counted only a few times. The CDR3: CASSSAGTSYHEQYF. The CDR3 coding sequence is TGTGCCAGCAGCTCAGCCGGGACATCGTACCACGAGCAGTACTTC. The chain recombines TRBV7-8 with TRBJ2-7; possible D gene TRBD1, 6 bases. The CDR3 contains 15 residues. Germline CDR1 and CDR2: SGHVS and FQNEAQ. V dropped 4 bases and J dropped 5 bases, with 18 bases sitting between them.

In this sample, this clonotype turned up many times. V and J are TRBV7-4 and TRBJ2-1; possibly TRBD2 for D (7 bases). Germline V gene sequence: CDR1 SGHVT, CDR2 SQSDAQ. Trimming cost V 5 bases and J 0 bases, with 35 bases left between them. CDR3 size: 23 residues. CDR3 sequence: CASSPRDSRRGKKRESSYNEQFF. Here the CDR3 DNA reads TGTGCCAGCAGCCCCCGGGACTCGCGGAGGGGGAAAAAGCGGGAAAGCTCCTACAATGAGCAGTTCTTC.

This clonotype appeared a few times. The chain combines TRBV29-1 with TRBJ2-5; a possible D gene is TRBD2 (6 bases). Germline loops: CDR1 SQVTM, CDR2 ANQGSEA. The CDR3 runs 13 residues. The V gene lost 0 bases and the J gene lost 4 bases, with 9 bases spanning the gap. The CDR3 coding sequence is TGCAGCGTTGAAGAGGCGGGGCCAGAGACCCAGTACTTC. Amino acids: CSVEEAGPETQYF. The full variable domain, in which reference TRBV29-1 and TRBJ2-5 provide the parts outside the CDR3, is SAVISQKPSRDICQRGTSLTIQCQVDSQVTMMFWYRQQPGQSLTLIATANQGSEATYESGFVIDKFPISRPNLTFSTLTVSNMSPEDSSIYLCSVEEAGPETQYFGPGTRLLVL.

There are a few counts of this clonotype. V gene TRBV29-1 combines with J gene TRBJ2-7; 10 bases agree with TRBD1. V lost 4 bases, J lost 4 bases, and 4 bases stayed unmatched. Germline V CDR1 and CDR2: SQVTM, ANQGSEA. This CDR3 is built from 13 residues. This chain's CDR3 is CSVGGQGLYEQYF. The CDR3 DNA follows: TGCAGCGTTGGGGGACAGGGGTTGTACGAGCAGTACTTC.